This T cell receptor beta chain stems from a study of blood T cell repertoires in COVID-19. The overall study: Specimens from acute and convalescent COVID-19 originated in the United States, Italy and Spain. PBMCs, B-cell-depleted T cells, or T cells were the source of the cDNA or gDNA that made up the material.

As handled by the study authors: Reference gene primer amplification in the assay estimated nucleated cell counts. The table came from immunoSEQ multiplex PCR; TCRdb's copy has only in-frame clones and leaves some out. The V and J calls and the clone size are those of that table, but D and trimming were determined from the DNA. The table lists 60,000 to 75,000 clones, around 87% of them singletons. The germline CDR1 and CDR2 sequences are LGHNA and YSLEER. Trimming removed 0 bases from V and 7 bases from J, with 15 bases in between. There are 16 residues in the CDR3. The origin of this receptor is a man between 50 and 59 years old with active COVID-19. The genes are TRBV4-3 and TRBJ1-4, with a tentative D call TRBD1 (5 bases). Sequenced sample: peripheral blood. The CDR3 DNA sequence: TGCGCCAGCAGCCAAGATTTAAGGGGCACGGGTGAAAAACTGTTTTTT. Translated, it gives CASSQDLRGTGEKLFF.